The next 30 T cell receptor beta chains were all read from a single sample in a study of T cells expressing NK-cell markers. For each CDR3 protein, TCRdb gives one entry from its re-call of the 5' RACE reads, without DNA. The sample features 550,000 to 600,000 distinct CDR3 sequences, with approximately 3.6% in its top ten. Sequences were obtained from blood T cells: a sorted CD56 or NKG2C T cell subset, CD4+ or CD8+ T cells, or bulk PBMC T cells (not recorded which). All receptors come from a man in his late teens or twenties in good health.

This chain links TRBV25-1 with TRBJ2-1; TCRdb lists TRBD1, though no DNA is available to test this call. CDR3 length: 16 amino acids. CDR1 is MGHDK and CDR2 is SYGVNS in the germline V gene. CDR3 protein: CASSDFRTGKGDEQFF.

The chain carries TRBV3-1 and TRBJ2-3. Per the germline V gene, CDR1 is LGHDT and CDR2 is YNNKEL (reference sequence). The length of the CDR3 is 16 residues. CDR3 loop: CASSHSGPRRTDTQYF.

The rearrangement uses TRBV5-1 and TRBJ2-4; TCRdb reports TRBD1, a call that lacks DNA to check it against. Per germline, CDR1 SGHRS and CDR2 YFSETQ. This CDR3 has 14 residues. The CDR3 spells CASSPNGQGHIQYF.

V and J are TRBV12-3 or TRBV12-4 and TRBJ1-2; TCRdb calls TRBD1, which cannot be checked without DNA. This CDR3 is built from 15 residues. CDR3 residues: CASSNPSQGNYGYTF.

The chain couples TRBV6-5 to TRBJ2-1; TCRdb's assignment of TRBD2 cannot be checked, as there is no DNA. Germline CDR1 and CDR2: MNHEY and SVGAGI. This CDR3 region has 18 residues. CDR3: CASSYAGTSGAWKGEQFF.

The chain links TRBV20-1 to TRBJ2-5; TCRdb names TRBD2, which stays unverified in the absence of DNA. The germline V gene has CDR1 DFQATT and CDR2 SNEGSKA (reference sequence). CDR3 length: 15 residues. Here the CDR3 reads CSAALAGGIKETQYF.

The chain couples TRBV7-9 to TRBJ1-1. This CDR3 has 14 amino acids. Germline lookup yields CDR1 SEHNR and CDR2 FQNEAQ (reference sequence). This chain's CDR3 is CASSQTVDNTEAFF. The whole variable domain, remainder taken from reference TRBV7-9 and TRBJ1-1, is DTGVSQNPRHKITKRGQNVTFRCDPISEHNRLYWYRQTLGQGPEFLTYFQNEAQLEKSRLLSDRFSAERPKGSFSTLEIQRTEQGDSAMYLCASSQTVDNTEAFFGQGTRLTVV.

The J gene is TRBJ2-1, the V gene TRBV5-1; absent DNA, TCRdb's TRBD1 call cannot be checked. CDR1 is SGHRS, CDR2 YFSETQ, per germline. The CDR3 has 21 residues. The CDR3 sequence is CASSLGIGNVGAGSSYNEQFF.

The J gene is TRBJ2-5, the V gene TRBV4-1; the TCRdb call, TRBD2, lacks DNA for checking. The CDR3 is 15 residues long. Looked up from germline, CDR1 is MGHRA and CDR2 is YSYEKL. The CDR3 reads CASSRNSGVQETQYF.

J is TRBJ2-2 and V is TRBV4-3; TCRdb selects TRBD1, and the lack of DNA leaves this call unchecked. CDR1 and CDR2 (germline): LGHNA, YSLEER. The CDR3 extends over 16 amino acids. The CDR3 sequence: CASSPSDRTNTGELFF.

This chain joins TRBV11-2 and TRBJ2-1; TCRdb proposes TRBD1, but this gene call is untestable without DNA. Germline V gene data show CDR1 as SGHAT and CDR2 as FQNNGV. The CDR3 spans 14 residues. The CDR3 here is CASSVYRGHGEQFF.

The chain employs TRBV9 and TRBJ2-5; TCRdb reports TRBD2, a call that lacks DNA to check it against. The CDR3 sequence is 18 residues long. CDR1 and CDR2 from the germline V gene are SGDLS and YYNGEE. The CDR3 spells CASSVGVKAGVLGETQYF.

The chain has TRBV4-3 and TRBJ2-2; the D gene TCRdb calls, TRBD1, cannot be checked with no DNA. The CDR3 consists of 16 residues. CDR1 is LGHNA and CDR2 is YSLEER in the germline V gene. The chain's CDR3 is CASSFTGGTRTGELFF.

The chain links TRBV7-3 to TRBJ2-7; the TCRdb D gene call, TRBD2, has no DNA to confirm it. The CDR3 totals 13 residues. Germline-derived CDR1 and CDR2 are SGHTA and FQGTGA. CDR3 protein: CASSLLGGGEQYF.

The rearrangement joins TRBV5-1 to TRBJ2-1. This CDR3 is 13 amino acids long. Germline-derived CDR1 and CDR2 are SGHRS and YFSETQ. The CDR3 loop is CASSLVGNHEQFF. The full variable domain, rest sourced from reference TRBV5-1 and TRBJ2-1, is KAGVTQTPRYLIKTRGQQVTLSCSPISGHRSVSWYQQTPGQGLQFLFEYFSETQRNKGNFPGRFSGRQFSNSRSEMNVSTLELGDSALYLCASSLVGNHEQFFGPGTRLTVL.

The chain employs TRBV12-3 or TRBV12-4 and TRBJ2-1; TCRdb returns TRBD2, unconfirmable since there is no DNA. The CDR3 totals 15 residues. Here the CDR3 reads CASSWTSGTGAEQFF.

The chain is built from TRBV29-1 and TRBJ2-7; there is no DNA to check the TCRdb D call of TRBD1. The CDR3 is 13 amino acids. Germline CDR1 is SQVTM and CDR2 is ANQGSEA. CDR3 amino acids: CSVPFLGDGEQYF.

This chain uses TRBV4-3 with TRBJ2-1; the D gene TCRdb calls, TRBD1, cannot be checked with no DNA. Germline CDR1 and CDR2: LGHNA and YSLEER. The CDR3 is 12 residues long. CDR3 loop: CASSQTGFEQFF.

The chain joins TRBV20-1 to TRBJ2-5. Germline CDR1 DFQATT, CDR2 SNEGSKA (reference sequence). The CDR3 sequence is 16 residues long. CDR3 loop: CSARILAGSFAETQYF.

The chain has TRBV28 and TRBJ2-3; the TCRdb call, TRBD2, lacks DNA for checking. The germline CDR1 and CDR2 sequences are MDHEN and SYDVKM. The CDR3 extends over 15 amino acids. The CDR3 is CASSRTSARTDTQYF.

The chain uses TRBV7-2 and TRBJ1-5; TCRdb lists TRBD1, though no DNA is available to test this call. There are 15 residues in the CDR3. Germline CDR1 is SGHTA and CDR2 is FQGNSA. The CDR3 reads CASSLGQVGNQPQHF.

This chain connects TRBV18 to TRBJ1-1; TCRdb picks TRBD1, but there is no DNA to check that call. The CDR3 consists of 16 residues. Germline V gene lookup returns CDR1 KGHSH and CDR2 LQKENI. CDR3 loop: CASSQRTGGIDTEAFF.

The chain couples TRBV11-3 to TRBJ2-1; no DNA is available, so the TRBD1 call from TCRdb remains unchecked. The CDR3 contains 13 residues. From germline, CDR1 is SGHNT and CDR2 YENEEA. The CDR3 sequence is CASSFRESSEQFF.

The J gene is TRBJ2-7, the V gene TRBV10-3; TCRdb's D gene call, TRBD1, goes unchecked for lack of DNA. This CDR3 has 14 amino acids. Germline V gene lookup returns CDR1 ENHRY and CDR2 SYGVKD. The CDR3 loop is CAITPGQGGHEQYF.

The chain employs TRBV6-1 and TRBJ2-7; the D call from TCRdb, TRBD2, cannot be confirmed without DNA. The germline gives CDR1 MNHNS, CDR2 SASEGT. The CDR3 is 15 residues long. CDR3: CASSPGLAGVGGQYF.

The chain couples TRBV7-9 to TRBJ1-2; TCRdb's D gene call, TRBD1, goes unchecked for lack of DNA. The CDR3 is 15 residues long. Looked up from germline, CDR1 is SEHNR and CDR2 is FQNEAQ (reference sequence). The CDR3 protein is CASSLYGRAQGGYTF.

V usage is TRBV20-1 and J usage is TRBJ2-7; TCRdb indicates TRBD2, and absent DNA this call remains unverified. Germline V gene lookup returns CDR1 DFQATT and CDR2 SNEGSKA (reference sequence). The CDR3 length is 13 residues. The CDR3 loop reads CSAPSAGGSEQYF.

The CDR3 is CASSQWRGSGDTYEQYF. The J gene is TRBJ2-7, the V gene TRBV7-2; TCRdb calls TRBD2, which cannot be checked without DNA. Germline CDR1 SGHTA, CDR2 FQGNSA. The CDR3 is made up of 17 amino acids.

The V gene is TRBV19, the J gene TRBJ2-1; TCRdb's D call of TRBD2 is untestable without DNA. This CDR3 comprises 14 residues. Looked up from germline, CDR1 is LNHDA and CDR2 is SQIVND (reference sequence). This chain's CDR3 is CASRRELGFNEQFF. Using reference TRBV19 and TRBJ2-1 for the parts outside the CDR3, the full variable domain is DGGITQSPKYLFRKEGQNVTLSCEQNLNHDAMYWYRQDPGQGLRLIYYSQIVNDFQKGDIAEGYSVSREKKESFPLTVTSAQKNPTAFYLCASRRELGFNEQFFGPGTRLTVL.

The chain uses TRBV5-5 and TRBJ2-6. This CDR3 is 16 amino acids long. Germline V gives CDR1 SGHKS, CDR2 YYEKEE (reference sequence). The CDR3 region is CASSFPGASGANVLTF.